What follows is one T cell receptor (beta chain) and its context. Its binding antigen is unknown. Just one base apart from a much larger clone, this may be a read error. The sample belongs to a study of T cells in Graves' hyperthyroidism and ophthalmopathy (dated by TCRdb to the late 2010s). With regard to the full study: Peripheral blood samples were taken at initial diagnosis, before any treatment was given. To identify distinguishing TCR V-J signatures, a discovery cohort of about 95 patients was used, comprising 40 to 45 with Graves' ophthalmopathy and 55 to 65 with stable Graves' hyperthyroidism. An independent validation cohort of under 20 hyperthyroidism patients and about 16 patients who later progressed to ophthalmopathy tested prospective prediction of ophthalmopathy. The roughly 91 discovery patients were randomly divided into training and test sets at a 7:3 ratio. Thyroid tissue and blood T-cell repertoires from several Graves' hyperthyroidism patients were also compared in the study. After blood sampling, hyperthyroidism patients were treated with methimazole at a starting dose of 30 mg daily, and ophthalmopathy patients were treated with high-dose intravenous methylprednisolone. According to the paper, TCR Vbeta CDR3 sequencing was carried out on roughly 130 peripheral blood samples, which came from about 45 ophthalmopathy, under 80 hyperthyroidism and some 17 progressor patients. Results the study describes overall, beyond this receptor: A 13 V-J signature model separated ophthalmopathy from stable hyperthyroidism, with approximately 87% sensitivity and around 84% specificity in cross-validation and 80%/75% in testing. Sample size was not statistically predetermined, and blinding of investigators to group allocation was not performed. Most expanded thyroid clonotypes (frequency above 0.001) were also found in blood, which suggests that blood repertoires may mirror thyroid immune responses. In validation, progression to ophthalmopathy was predicted by the model with around 71% sensitivity and around 76% specificity, a median of 6.5 months before onset.

The hyperthyroidism patients were between 18 and 65 years old and newly diagnosed, with a disease duration of less than 2 months. Any patient with an uncontrolled infection, another autoimmune disease, pregnancy or lactation was excluded. Diagnoses relied on clinical symptoms, serum thyroxine and TRAb, thyroid ultrasound and orbital computed tomography. For progressor patients, blood was drawn at the first diagnosis of hyperthyroidism, before any ophthalmopathy symptoms had appeared. Ficoll-Paque density gradient centrifugation was used to isolate PBMCs from around 10 ml of fresh peripheral blood. Progressor patients were defined as those initially diagnosed with Graves' hyperthyroidism in whom ophthalmopathy developed during follow-up. Total RNA was extracted with Trizol reagent, and quality was checked on an Agilent 2100 Bioanalyzer. The TCR beta CDR3 regions were amplified from RNA transcripts. The first round of RT-PCR for the TCR CDR3 was performed with the HTBI primer set and the Qiagen OneStep RT-PCR kit. The libraries were constructed in a second round of multiplex PCR and then size-selected and purified. The libraries were sequenced on an Illumina HiSeq2000 using paired-end 100 bp reads. On the study's bioinformatics: SOAPnuke was used to process the raw data, with reads discarded if the reads contained adapters or uncalled bases, had a mean Phred below 15, or lacked an exact constant-primer or identifier match. High-quality paired reads were merged with COPE v1.2.5, and unique nucleotide sequences were defined as clonotypes. MiTCR v1.1 was used to align the clonotypes against IMGT TRBV, TRBD and TRBJ reference segments. The analysis was restricted to V-J combinations with a frequency above 0.0001, which together covered roughly 99% of the repertoires. A TCS score was defined as the ratio between F50 (clonal expansion) and ExV (chaos), using BLOSUM62-based TCRdist between CDR3 peptides within each V-J. Welch's t-statistics and random forest reduced roughly 530 V-J features to 13, which were used in a naive Bayes classifier (R e1071). In TCRdb, the public reads were trimmed at Q25 with fastp and aligned with MiXCR, with productive beta chains retained. A single entry per CDR3 protein holds the most common genes and DNA from its merged rows. The V and J calls and clone size are TCRdb's, not the authors'. The table for this sample lists around 350,000 distinct CDR3 sequences; around 14% of them were counted only once. The ten largest clones add up to about 30% of the sample.

The germline V gene yields SQVTM for CDR1 and ANQGSEA for CDR2. From cysteine to phenylalanine, the CDR3 is 13 amino acids long. CDR3 DNA only is kept here, 39 bases in frame from base 1. The chain employs TRBV29-1 and TRBJ1-5, with the D gene not confidently named. This clonotype was obtained from a woman aged 18-30 years with Graves' hyperthyroidism that later progressed to Graves' ophthalmopathy. Sequencing input: blood. At the DNA level, the sequence is TGCGGCGTGACTACTACTGGCGTTCAGCCCCAGCATTTT. Its amino acids are CGVTTTGVQPQHF.